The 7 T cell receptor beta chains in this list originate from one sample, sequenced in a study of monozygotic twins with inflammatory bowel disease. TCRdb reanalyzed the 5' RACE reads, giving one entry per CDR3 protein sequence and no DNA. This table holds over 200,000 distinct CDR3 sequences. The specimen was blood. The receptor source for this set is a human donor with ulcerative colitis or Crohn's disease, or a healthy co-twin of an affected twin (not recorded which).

The CDR3 region is CASSSQTRGGTDTQYF. This sequence joins TRBV5-6 and TRBJ2-3; TCRdb gives TRBD1 as the D gene, but with no DNA this cannot be confirmed. Germline V gives CDR1 SGHDT, CDR2 YYEEEE. The CDR3 is made up of 16 amino acids.

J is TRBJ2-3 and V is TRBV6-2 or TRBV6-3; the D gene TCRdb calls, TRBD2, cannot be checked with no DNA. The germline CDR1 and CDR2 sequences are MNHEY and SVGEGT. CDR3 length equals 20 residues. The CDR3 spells CASSYSIATSGRSSTDTQYF.

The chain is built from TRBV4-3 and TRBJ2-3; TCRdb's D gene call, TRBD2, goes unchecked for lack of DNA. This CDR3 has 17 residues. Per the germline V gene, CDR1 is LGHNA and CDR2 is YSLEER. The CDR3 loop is CASSHLTGTQHTDTQYF.

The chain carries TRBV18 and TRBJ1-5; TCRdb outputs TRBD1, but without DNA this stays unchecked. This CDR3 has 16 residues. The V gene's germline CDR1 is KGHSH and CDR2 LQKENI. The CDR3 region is CASSPQIAGTDQPQHF.

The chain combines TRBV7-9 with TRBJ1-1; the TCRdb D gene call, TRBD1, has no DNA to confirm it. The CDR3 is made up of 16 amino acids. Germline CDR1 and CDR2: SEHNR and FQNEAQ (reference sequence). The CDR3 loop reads CASSSTPTGKGTEAFF.

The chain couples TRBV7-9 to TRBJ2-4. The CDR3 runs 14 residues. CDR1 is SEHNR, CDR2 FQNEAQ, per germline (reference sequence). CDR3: CASRSFPAKNIQYF.

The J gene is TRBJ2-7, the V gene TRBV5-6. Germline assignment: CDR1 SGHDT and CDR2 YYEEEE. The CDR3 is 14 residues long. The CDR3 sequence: CASSLSWGLYEQYF.